The T cell receptor (beta chain) under discussion was sequenced for a study of cytomegalovirus exposure and HLA in healthy donors. Study conclusions and caveats: Three CMV-associated chains were confirmed in vitro to be specific for CMV antigens. The study listed 150 to 200 cytomegalovirus-associated TCR beta chains.

A note on this clone: As yet, its antigen is unknown.

The CDR3 has 15 amino acids. Trimming shortened V by 4 bases and J by 2 bases, and 13 bases separated the two germline ends. The germline V gene encodes CDR1 SGDLS and CDR2 YYNGEE. The PCR made use of 60 Vbeta and 13 Jbeta primers. The table came from immunoSEQ multiplex PCR; TCRdb's copy has only in-frame clones and leaves some out. The table has roughly 160,000 clones, about 80% seen once. Material: PBMCs. This TCR came from a young man in good health and CMV-seropositive. V usage is TRBV9 and J usage is TRBJ2-1; weak D call: TRBD2 (6 bases). The DNA of the CDR3 is TGTGCCAGCAGCACGTGGGACTTTGCCTACAATGAGCAGTTCTTC. Translation gives CASSTWDFAYNEQFF.